This entry is about one T cell receptor beta chain. Its antigen is not known. This specimen belongs to a study of T cells expressing NK-cell markers. The CDR3 has 14 residues. Germline V gene data show CDR1 as ENHRY and CDR2 as SYGVKD. Study findings and constraints: CD8+ T cells in roughly six donors included dominant NKG2C+ clonotypes at roughly 1.0-7.0%.

For each CDR3 protein, TCRdb gives one entry from its re-call of the 5' RACE reads, without DNA. Here the sample table reports 440,000 or so distinct CDR3 sequences. The V call is TRBV10-3, the J call TRBJ2-3; as DNA is missing, the TRBD2 call by TCRdb cannot be tested. The clonotype comes from a woman aged 18 to 69 in good health. Sample: blood T cells: a sorted CD56 or NKG2C T cell subset, CD4+ or CD8+ T cells, or bulk PBMC T cells (not recorded which). Here the CDR3 reads CAISAPGYADTQYF.